The entry below describes one TCR beta chain. Its target is not known. In TCRdb, the 5' RACE reads were re-called with MiXCR into one record per CDR3 protein. The sample records roughly 600,000 distinct CDR3 sequences, over 15% being singletons. This specimen belongs to a study of T-cell memory formation after mild COVID-19. Study-wide findings and caveats: Cross-reactive memory apparently joined, as some responding clones appeared in pre-infection memory. Largely, contracting CD4+ clones fell within CM and EM, and contracting CD8+ clones within EMRA.

Sequenced: PBMCs or a T cell subset sorted from them (not recorded which). The TCR sequence derives from an adult woman who had mild COVID-19 (a few samples of this study predate the infection). Cell type and time point are not known.

CDR3 amino acids: CASSFGMSGANVLTF. The CDR3 coding sequence is TGTGCCAGCAGTTTTGGGATGTCTGGGGCCAACGTCCTGACTTTC. The V and J genes are TRBV12-3 or TRBV12-4 and TRBJ2-6; no firm D call. The CDR3 spans 15 residues. Between the trimmed V and J ends, which lost 3 bases and 1 base, there was a span of 7 bases.